A selection of T cell receptor beta chains follows, all from one sample in a study of T-cell reconstitution after alpha-beta-depleted transplantation in children. TCRdb ran MiXCR on the PCR reads and lists one entry per CDR3 protein. The table lists about a million distinct CDR3 sequences, 25% to 30% of them singletons. Sequenced material: PBMCs, mostly from graft donor cells, taken 360 days after TCRalphabeta/CD19-depleted stem cell transplant. The source is a boy in the first two years of life who had a stem cell transplant for SCID, so the T cells may come from the graft donor. Each CDR3 is given with its conserved first and last residue. The order of the fields is J gene, clone size, V gene, D gene, CDR3 protein, CDR3 DNA. D genes are given only for firm matches. Expanded clones are given a class, and other clones once, few, many or no size at all.

TRBJ2-3	-	TRBV28	TRBD2	CASRYTGTRADTQYF	TGTGCCAGCAGATACACCGGGACTAGAGCAGATACGCAGTATTTT
TRBJ2-7	-	TRBV3-1	TRBD1	CASSPTPGGGEQYF	TGTGCCAGCAGCCCCACCCCAGGGGGCGGTGAGCAGTACTTC
TRBJ2-1	-	TRBV11-2	TRBD2	CASSYERTSGASANEQFF	TGTGCCAGCAGCTACGAAAGAACTAGCGGGGCCTCCGCCAATGAGCAGTTCTTC
TRBJ2-1	few	TRBV6-5	-	CASSFSRGIYNEQFF	TGTGCCAGCAGTTTTTCCCGGGGGATCTACAATGAGCAGTTCTTC
TRBJ2-7	-	TRBV4-2	TRBD2	CASSTRLAGESEQYF	TGTGCCAGCAGCACGAGACTAGCGGGGGAAAGCGAGCAGTACTTC
TRBJ2-5	-	TRBV7-2	TRBD1	CASSSRTGGQTQYF	TGTGCCAGCAGCTCCCGGACAGGGGGACAGACCCAGTACTTC
TRBJ2-3	-	TRBV7-2	-	CASSFGRIQPDTQYF	TGTGCCAGCAGCTTTGGGAGGATACAACCAGATACGCAGTATTTT
TRBJ2-2	few	TRBV15	-	CATGRGGTGELFF	TGTGCCACGGGTCGGGGCGGCACCGGGGAGCTGTTTTTT
TRBJ2-7	few	TRBV4-2	TRBD1	CASSATGKVSYEQYF	TGTGCCAGCAGCGCGACAGGGAAAGTCTCCTACGAGCAGTACTTC
TRBJ1-2	-	TRBV12-3/TRBV12-4	-	CASRVNYGYTF	TGTGCCAGCAGGGTTAACTATGGCTACACCTTC
TRBJ1-4	-	TRBV3-1	TRBD1	CASSPTGVAKLFF	TGTGCCAGCAGCCCTACAGGGGTGGCAAAACTGTTTTTT
TRBJ2-5	-	TRBV5-1	-	CASSPSSASRETQYF	TGCGCCAGCAGCCCATCGTCGGCTAGCCGGGAGACCCAGTACTTC
TRBJ1-5	few	TRBV7-9	TRBD1	CASSLTGQGVVPQHF	TGTGCCAGCAGCTTAACAGGACAGGGGGTGGTGCCCCAGCATTTT
TRBJ2-7	few	TRBV27	-	CASSAREDYEQYF	TGTGCCAGCAGCGCTAGGGAGGACTACGAGCAGTACTTC